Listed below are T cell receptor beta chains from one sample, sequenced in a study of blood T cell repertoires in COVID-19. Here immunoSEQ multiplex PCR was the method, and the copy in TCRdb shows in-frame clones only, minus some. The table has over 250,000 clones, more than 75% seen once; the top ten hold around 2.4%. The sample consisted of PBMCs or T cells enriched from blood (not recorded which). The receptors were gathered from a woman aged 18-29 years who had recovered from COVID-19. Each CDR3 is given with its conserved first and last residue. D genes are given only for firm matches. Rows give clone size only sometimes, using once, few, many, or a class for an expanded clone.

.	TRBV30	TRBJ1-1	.	CAWSMGGAMNTEAFF	TGTGCCTGGTCGATGGGGGGGGCGATGAACACTGAAGCTTTCTTT
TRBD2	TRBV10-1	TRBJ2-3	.	CASSDSASGAGNTQYF	TGCGCCAGCAGTGACAGCGCTAGCGGAGCCGGGAATACGCAGTATTTT
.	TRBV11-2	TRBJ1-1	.	CASSLVPEAGNTEAFF	TGTGCCAGCAGCTTAGTCCCGGAGGCGGGGAACACTGAAGCTTTCTTT
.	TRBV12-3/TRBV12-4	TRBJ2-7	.	CASSLASYEQYF	TGTGCCAGCAGTTTAGCCAGCTACGAGCAGTACTTC
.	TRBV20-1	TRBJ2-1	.	CSASVLGGGPTIPYNEQFF	TGCAGTGCTAGTGTTCTCGGCGGGGGCCCCACAATCCCCTACAATGAGCAGTTCTTC
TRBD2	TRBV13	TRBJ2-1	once	CASSSHRGGAYNEQFF	TGTGCCAGCAGCTCTCATCGGGGGGGCGCCTACAATGAGCAGTTCTTC
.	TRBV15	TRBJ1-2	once	CATSSLTQGPNYGYTF	TGTGCCACCAGCAGTCTAACACAGGGACCTAACTATGGCTACACCTTC
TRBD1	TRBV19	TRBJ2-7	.	CASSPGTGELYEQYF	TGTGCCAGTAGTCCTGGGACAGGGGAACTCTACGAGCAGTACTTC
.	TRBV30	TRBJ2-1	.	CAWSVGGGHLNEQFF	TGTGCCTGGAGTGTAGGCGGGGGCCACCTAAATGAGCAGTTCTTC
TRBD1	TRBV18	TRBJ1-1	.	CASSLTGSYAEAFF	TGTGCCAGCTCACTGACAGGGTCTTACGCTGAAGCTTTCTTT
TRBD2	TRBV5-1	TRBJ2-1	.	CASSLSTSGGYNEQFF	TGCGCCAGCAGCTTGAGCACTAGCGGGGGTTACAATGAGCAGTTCTTC
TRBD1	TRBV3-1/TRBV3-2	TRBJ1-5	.	CASWDSQHF	TGTGCCAGCTGGGACAGCCAGCATTTT
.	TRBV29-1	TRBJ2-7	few	CSVVSGLHRSEQYF	TGCAGCGTCGTGTCGGGACTCCACCGCTCCGAGCAGTACTTC
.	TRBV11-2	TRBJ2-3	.	CASSLATGWDTDTQYF	TGTGCCAGCAGCTTAGCCACGGGATGGGATACAGATACGCAGTATTTT
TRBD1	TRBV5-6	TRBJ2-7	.	CASSPDRGETYEQYF	TGTGCCAGCAGCCCCGACAGGGGTGAGACCTACGAGCAGTACTTC
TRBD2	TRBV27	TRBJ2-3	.	CAARASGGDTQYF	TGTGCCGCAAGGGCGAGCGGGGGAGATACGCAGTATTTT
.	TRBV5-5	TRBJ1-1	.	CASRTPGAMNTEAFF	TGTGCCAGCAGGACCCCAGGGGCGATGAACACTGAAGCTTTCTTT
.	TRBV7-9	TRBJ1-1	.	CASTSRFGQLNTEAFF	TGTGCCAGCACCTCCCGGTTCGGACAATTGAACACTGAAGCTTTCTTT
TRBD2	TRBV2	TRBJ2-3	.	CASSESTGTSGAEKNTQYF	TGTGCCAGCAGTGAATCCACCGGGACTAGCGGGGCCGAGAAAAATACGCAGTATTTT
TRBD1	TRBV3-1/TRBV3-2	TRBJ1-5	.	CASSYRGVQPQHF	TGTGCCAGCAGCTACAGGGGGGTTCAGCCCCAGCATTTT